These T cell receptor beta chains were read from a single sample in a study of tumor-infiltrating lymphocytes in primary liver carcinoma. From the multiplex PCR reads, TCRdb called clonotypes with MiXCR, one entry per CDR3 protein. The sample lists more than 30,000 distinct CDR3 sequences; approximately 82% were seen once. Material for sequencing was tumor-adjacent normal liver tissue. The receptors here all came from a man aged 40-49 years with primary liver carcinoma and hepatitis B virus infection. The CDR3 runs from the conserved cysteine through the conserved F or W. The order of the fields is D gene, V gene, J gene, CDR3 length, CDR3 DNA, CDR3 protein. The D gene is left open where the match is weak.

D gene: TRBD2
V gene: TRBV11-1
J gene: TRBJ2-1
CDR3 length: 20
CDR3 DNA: TGTGCCAGCAGCATAGGAAAGACTAGCGGGGTCTCACTGTTCGGCAATGAACAGTTCTTC
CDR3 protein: CASSIGKTSGVSLFGNEQFF

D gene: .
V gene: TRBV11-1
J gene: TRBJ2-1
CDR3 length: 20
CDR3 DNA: TGTGCCAGCAGCATGGGAAAGACTAACGGGGCCTCACGGTTCGGTAATGAGCAGTTCTTC
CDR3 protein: CASSMGKTNGASRFGNEQFF

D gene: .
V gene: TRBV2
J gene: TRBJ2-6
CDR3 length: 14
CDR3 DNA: TGTGCCAGCACTGTGGATTGTGGGGCCAACGTCCTGACTTTC
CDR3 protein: CASTVDCGANVLTF

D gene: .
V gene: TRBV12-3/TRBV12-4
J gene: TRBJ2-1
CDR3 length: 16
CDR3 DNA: TGTGCCAGCAGTGGGATCCGGCAGACCCCTCCGGATGAGCAGTTCTTC
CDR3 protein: CASSGIRQTPPDEQFF

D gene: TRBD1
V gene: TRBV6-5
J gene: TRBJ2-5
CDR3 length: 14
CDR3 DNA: TGTATCAGCAGGCAACAGGGGTGGGAAGAGACCCAGTACTTC
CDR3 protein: CISRQQGWEETQYF

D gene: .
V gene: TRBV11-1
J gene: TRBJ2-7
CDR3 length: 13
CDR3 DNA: TGTGCTAGTGGGGGGAAGCGGTCCTACGAGCAGTACTTC
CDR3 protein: CASGGKRSYEQYF

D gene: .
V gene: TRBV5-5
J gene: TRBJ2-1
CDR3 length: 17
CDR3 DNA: TGTGCCAGCAGCCGGGCTCCAGGCCTAGCTGGAGAAAATGAGCAGTTCTTC
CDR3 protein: CASSRAPGLAGENEQFF

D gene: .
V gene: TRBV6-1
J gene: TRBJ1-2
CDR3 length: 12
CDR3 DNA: TGTGCCAGCAGTACCCCCCTGTATGGCTACACCTTC
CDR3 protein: CASSTPLYGYTF

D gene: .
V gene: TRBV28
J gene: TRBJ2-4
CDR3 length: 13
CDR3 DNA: TGTGCCAGCTGCCAAGACGACAAAAACATTCAGTACTTC
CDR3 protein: CASCQDDKNIQYF

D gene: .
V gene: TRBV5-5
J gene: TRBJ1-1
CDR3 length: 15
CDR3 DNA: TGTGACAGCAGGCTTGAGGGTGAGCGGTTCACTGAGGCTTTCTTT
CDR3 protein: CDSRLEGERFTEAFF

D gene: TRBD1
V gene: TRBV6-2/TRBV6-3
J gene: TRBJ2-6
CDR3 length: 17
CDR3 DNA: TGTGACAGCCTGAGGGACAGGGTACATTCTGGGGCCAACGTCCTGACGTTC
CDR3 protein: CDSLRDRVHSGANVLTF

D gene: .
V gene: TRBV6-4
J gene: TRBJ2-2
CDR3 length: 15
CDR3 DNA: TGTGTCAGCAGTCATTTGAATGACAACACCGGGGAGCTGTTTTTT
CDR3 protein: CVSSHLNDNTGELFF

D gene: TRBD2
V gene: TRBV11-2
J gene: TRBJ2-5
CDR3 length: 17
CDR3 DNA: TGTGTCAGCAGCTTAAGACTAGCGGGTGACTCGAGGGAGAACCAGTATTTC
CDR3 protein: CVSSLRLAGDSRENQYF